These 23 T cell receptor beta chains originate from one sample sequenced in a study of T cells in Graves' hyperthyroidism and ophthalmopathy. There were TCR beta CDR3 regions amplified from RNA transcripts. Primed by the HTBI set, a first-round RT-PCR was run on the TCR CDR3. TCRdb re-called the multiplex PCR reads with MiXCR, one entry per CDR3 protein. There are 150,000 or so distinct CDR3 sequences in the sample; approximately 24% occur only once, and about 70% lies in the top ten. Sequencing was carried out using blood. Receptors originate from a woman in her forties or fifties with Graves' hyperthyroidism that later progressed to Graves' ophthalmopathy.

This clonotype has more than one count but fewer than ten. Just one base apart from a much larger clone, this may be a read error. This chain links TRBV5-1 with TRBJ2-1; D perhaps matches TRBD2 (6 bases). Germline V CDR1 and CDR2: SGHRS, YFSETQ. V dropped 10 bases and J dropped 7 bases, with 15 bases sitting between them. CDR3 length equals 12 residues. As DNA, the CDR3 is TGCGCCGGCGGCGATAGCGGTAATGAGCAGTTCTTC. Its translation: CAGGDSGNEQFF.

This clonotype occurred many times. CDR3 in amino acids: CASSVRGSSYNEQFF. As DNA, the CDR3 is TGTGCCAGCAGCGTCCGTGGGAGCTCCTACAATGAGCAGTTCTTC. V and J are TRBV9 and TRBJ2-1; tentative D call: TRBD2 (5 bases). With 2 bases removed from V and 0 bases from J, the gap between germline ends came to 9 bases. This CDR3 region has 15 residues. Looked up from germline, CDR1 is SGDLS and CDR2 is YYNGEE.

The chain carries TRBV20-1 and TRBJ2-2, with D unresolved. This CDR3 has 13 residues. Germline lookup yields CDR1 DFQATT and CDR2 SNEGSKA (reference sequence). V was clipped by 0 bases and J by 6 bases, with 8 bases between them. The CDR3 protein is CSARESNPGELFF. CDR3 coding DNA: TGCAGTGCTAGAGAGAGTAATCCCGGGGAGCTGTTTTTT.

The chain combines TRBV7-2 with TRBJ1-3; D ambiguous. Per the germline V gene, CDR1 is SGHTA and CDR2 is FQGNSA. Trimming stripped 6 bases from V and 0 bases from J, with 18 bases between. This CDR3 region has 17 residues. As DNA, the CDR3 is TGTGCCAGCAGTTATCGCGGCCGCACCCTCTCTGGAAACACCATATATTTT. Protein: CASSYRGRTLSGNTIYF.

At least ten counts were recorded for this clonotype. V and J are TRBV27 and TRBJ1-2; D unresolved. The V gene's germline CDR1 is MNHEY and CDR2 SMNVEV (reference sequence). The germline V and J ends were trimmed by 5 bases and 9 bases, with 19 bases remaining between them. The CDR3 sequence is 14 residues long. CDR3 sequence reads: CASSPSPGRQSYTF. For the CDR3, the DNA is TGTGCCAGCAGTCCGTCACCCGGGAGGCAAAGCTACACCTTC.

This clonotype was counted many times. The CDR3 protein is CASSPQYEAFF. CDR3 coding DNA: TGTGCCAGCAGCCCCCAATACGAAGCTTTCTTT. V and J are TRBV7-9 and TRBJ1-1; D gene uncertain. Germline V gene sequence: CDR1 SEHNR, CDR2 FQNEAQ (reference sequence). This CDR3 region has 11 residues. Trimming pared 5 bases from V and 8 bases from J, leaving 9 bases between.

The gene calls are TRBV5-1 and TRBJ1-2; weak D call: TRBD1 (6 bases). V lost 0 bases and J 8 bases, leaving 14 bases between the germline ends. The CDR3 contains 14 residues. The germline V gene encodes CDR1 SGHRS and CDR2 YFSETQ. DNA for the CDR3: TGCGCCAGCAGCTTGGTGGATACAGGGTTCGGCTACACCTTC. Translated, it gives CASSLVDTGFGYTF.

This clonotype was detected ten times or more. CDR3 nucleotides: TGCAGTGCCCCCTCGACTAGCTCGGAGACCCAGTACTTC. Encoded protein: CSAPSTSSETQYF. This chain links TRBV20-1 with TRBJ2-5, with 7 bases identical to TRBD2. The CDR3 is made up of 13 amino acids. Germline values: CDR1 DFQATT, CDR2 SNEGSKA (reference sequence). J was trimmed by 5 bases and V by 6 bases; bases with no gene match: 9.

The chain carries TRBV2 and TRBJ2-1, with a tentative D call TRBD2 (5 bases). CDR3 length equals 14 residues. From germline, CDR1 is SNHLY and CDR2 FYNNEI. V lost 7 bases and J 0 bases, leaving 10 bases between the germline ends. The CDR3 coding sequence is TGTGCCAGCATTAGCGCGTCCTCCTACAATGAGCAGTTCTTC. The encoded protein is CASISASSYNEQFF.

This clonotype turned up a few times. The chain couples TRBV10-3 to TRBJ2-1, with TRBD2 matching over 9 bases. Germline lookup yields CDR1 ENHRY and CDR2 SYGVKD. This CDR3 is 18 amino acids long. V trimming: 3 bases; J trimming: 4 bases; junction bases outside the gene matches: 13. The chain's CDR3 is CAISDRMNSGRRYNEQFF. The CDR3 DNA is TGTGCCATCAGTGATCGGATGAATAGCGGGAGAAGATACAATGAGCAGTTCTTC.

The chain combines TRBV9 with TRBJ2-7; D gene unclear. This CDR3 is 11 amino acids long. Per the germline V gene, CDR1 is SGDLS and CDR2 is YYNGEE. Trimming removed 6 bases from V and 7 bases from J, with 11 bases in between. The CDR3 DNA follows: TGTGCCAGCACCACGCGTACGGAGCAGTACTTC. Translated, it gives CASTTRTEQYF.

This clonotype was counted many times. The chain uses TRBV18 and TRBJ2-1; maybe TRBD1 (6 bases). The V and J ends lost 3 bases and 0 bases respectively, with 9 bases between them. The CDR3 spans 15 residues. Germline CDR1 and CDR2: KGHSH and LQKENI. Here the CDR3 reads CASSPGQSSYNEQFF. The CDR3 DNA follows: TGTGCCAGCTCACCTGGACAGAGCTCCTACAATGAGCAGTTCTTC.

V gene TRBV5-6 combines with J gene TRBJ2-3, with D uncertain. The CDR3 totals 15 residues. Trimming shortened V by 1 base and J by 2 bases, and 11 bases separated the two germline ends. Germline V lookup: CDR1 SGHDT, CDR2 YYEEEE. The CDR3 region has the DNA TGTGCCAGCAGCTTGTACGGGTCATCCACAGATACGCAGTATTTT. Translating it yields CASSLYGSSTDTQYF.

This clonotype was seen at least ten times. The chain links TRBV20-1 to TRBJ2-7; 8 nucleotides line up with TRBD1. The CDR3 covers 11 residues. Germline lookup yields CDR1 DFQATT and CDR2 SNEGSKA (reference sequence). The V and J ends lost 3 bases and 12 bases, in that order; junction bases with no gene match: 7. The CDR3, as DNA: TGCAGTGCTAGGACAGGGGTGATTGGGTACTTC. Encoded protein: CSARTGVIGYF.

This clonotype was picked up many times. This sequence joins TRBV10-3 and TRBJ2-5, with unresolved D. Germline V gene data show CDR1 as ENHRY and CDR2 as SYGVKD. CDR3 length: 14 amino acids. V gave up 4 bases and J gave up 4 bases, with 13 bases separating them. This chain's CDR3 is CAISGAGSGETQYF. In DNA, the CDR3 is TGTGCCATCAGTGGGGCAGGATCAGGAGAGACCCAGTACTTC.

This sequence joins TRBV5-1 and TRBJ2-3; no firm D call. There are 15 residues in the CDR3. Trimming removed 4 bases from V and 1 base from J, with 13 bases in between. Per the germline V gene, CDR1 is SGHRS and CDR2 is YFSETQ. The CDR3, as DNA: TGCGCCAGCAGCCCAGACACCTCTCGCACAGATACGCAGTATTTT. This gives the protein CASSPDTSRTDTQYF.

This clonotype came up once. This clone may be a read error of a much larger clone one base away. The CDR3 sequence is CASSLKQGRTEAYF. The CDR3 DNA reads TGTGCCAGCAGTTTGAAACAGGGCCGCACTGAAGCTTACTTT. The chain links TRBV12-3 or TRBV12-4 to TRBJ1-1, with TRBD1 as a possible D gene (6 bases). The CDR3 extends over 14 amino acids.

In its sample, this clonotype was seen many times. The CDR3 spells CAWKKAPTEAFF. The CDR3 DNA follows: TGTGCCTGGAAGAAGGCGCCGACTGAAGCTTTCTTT. The J gene is TRBJ1-1, the V gene TRBV30; unclear D gene. CDR3 length equals 12 residues. Trimming took off 4 bases at V and 5 bases at J, with 11 bases between the two ends. Germline-derived CDR1 and CDR2 are GTSNPN and SVGIG (reference sequence).

This clonotype has ten or more counts. The rearrangement uses TRBV30 and TRBJ2-7; the match to TRBD1 covers 8 bases. Germline trimming cut 7 bases from V and 5 bases from J; bases unmatched to any gene: 7. Germline loops: CDR1 GTSNPN, CDR2 SVGIG (reference sequence). CDR3 length equals 12 residues. The CDR3 loop is CAYRQGMNEQYF. In DNA, the CDR3 is TGTGCCTATCGACAGGGGATGAACGAGCAGTACTTC.

The chain links TRBV27 to TRBJ1-1, with TRBD1 matching 10 bases. The CDR3 has 15 amino acids. Losses at the gene ends were 6 bases for V and 3 bases for J; bases not matched to a gene: 7. CDR1 and CDR2 from the germline V gene are MNHEY and SMNVEV (reference sequence). As DNA, the CDR3 is TGTGCCAGCAGATCTACCGGGACAGGGGACACTGAAGCTTTCTTT. Its protein is CASRSTGTGDTEAFF.

This clonotype was seen at least ten times. The chain couples TRBV28 to TRBJ1-6; D is uncertain. This CDR3 is built from 15 residues. Trimming took off 5 bases at V and 9 bases at J, with 17 bases between the two ends. The V gene's germline CDR1 is MDHEN and CDR2 SYDVKM. DNA of the CDR3: TGTGCCAGCAGTCAGATGGGAGGACCGAGTTCACCCCTCCACTTT. It specifies CASSQMGGPSSPLHF.

This clonotype came up many times. V usage is TRBV6-4 and J usage is TRBJ2-1; 15 nucleotides match TRBD2. The germline V gene has CDR1 MRHNA and CDR2 SNTAGT. CDR3 length: 16 residues. The junction had 7 bases not matched to a gene; V was cut back by 6 bases and J by 7 bases. The chain's CDR3 is CASSAGTSGRMNEQFF. CDR3 bases: TGTGCCAGCAGCGCGGGGACTAGCGGGAGGATGAATGAGCAGTTCTTC.

The rearrangement links TRBV7-9 to TRBJ2-5, with TRBD2 matching 12 bases. The CDR3 runs 14 residues. Per the germline V gene, CDR1 is SEHNR and CDR2 is FQNEAQ (reference sequence). Losses at the gene ends were 5 bases for V and 6 bases for J; bases not matched to a gene: 4. This CDR3 is CASSKTSGRQTQYF. The CDR3 nucleotides read TGTGCCAGCAGCAAGACTAGCGGGAGACAGACCCAGTACTTC.